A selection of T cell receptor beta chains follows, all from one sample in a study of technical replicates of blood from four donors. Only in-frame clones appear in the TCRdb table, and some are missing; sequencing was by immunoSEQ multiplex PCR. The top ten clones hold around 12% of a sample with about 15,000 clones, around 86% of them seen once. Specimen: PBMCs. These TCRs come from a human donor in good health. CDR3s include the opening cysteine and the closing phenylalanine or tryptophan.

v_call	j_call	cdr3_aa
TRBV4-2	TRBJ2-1	CASSQDKGNEQFF
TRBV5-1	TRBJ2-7	CASHWGQGGEQYF
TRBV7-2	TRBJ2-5	CASSLRAGDGETQYF
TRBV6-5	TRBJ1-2	CASRPPHNAVGYTF
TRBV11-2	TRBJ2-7	CASSLEASGHTSYEQYF
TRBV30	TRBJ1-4	CAWNRGPTNEKLFF
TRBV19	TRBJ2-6	CASSMIFQGPGANVLTF
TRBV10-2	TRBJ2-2	CASSGGSANTGELFF
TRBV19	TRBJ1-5	CASSRETYSNQPQHF
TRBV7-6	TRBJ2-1	CASSLNSYNEQFF